This T cell receptor beta chain was obtained from a study of cytomegalovirus exposure and HLA in healthy donors. Study background: Unique TCRs from HLA-typed donors, 80 million to 100 million of them, were held in an early data release.

It was healthy bone marrow donors who served as donors. The CDR3 has 13 amino acids. CDR1 and CDR2 from the germline V gene are MNHNY and SVGAGI (reference sequence). V shed 4 bases and J 6 bases; nucleotides not matched to a gene: 5. To note about this clone: Its antigen is not identified.

Study outcomes and limitations: Despite most TCR sequences being rare, some public TCRs occurred in many donors. Previously analyzed data showed that most TCR beta V segments were productive at a frequency of about 87% or about 30%.

The primer mix had 60 Vbeta and 13 Jbeta primers. Here immunoSEQ multiplex PCR was the method, and the copy in TCRdb shows in-frame clones only, minus some. The sample lists some 150,000 clones; about four fifths were seen once. Sequencing was carried out using PBMCs. The TCR comes from a man younger than 40 in good health and CMV-seropositive. The J gene is TRBJ1-2, the V gene TRBV6-6, with 7 bases fitting TRBD1. CDR3 loop: CASSSQGVDGYTF. The CDR3 nucleotides are TGTGCCAGCAGTTCGCAGGGGGTGGATGGCTACACCTTC.